This entry lists 7 T cell receptor beta chains sequenced from one sample in a study of molecular identifiers for immune sequencing clone quantification. TCRdb itself ran the PCR reads through MiXCR, one entry per CDR3 protein. The top ten clones hold 0.7% to 0.95% of a sample with nearly 650,000 distinct CDR3 sequences, about 25% of them seen once. Sequencing input: naive CD8+ T cells from blood, with Jurkat cell RNA spiked in. Stated subset: FACS-sorted CD8+CD4-CCR7+CD45RA+ naive T cells. The receptors originated from a human donor in good health. Some libraries in this study had Jurkat cell RNA spiked in.

This clonotype was found many times. The J gene is TRBJ2-3, the V gene TRBV14, with a possible D match to TRBD2 (5 bases). V shed 0 bases and J shed 2 bases, with 12 bases lying between them. Germline V CDR1 and CDR2: SGHDN, FVKESK. The CDR3 is made up of 16 amino acids. CDR3 in DNA: TGTGCCAGCAGCCAAGATACGGAGGATTACACAGATACGCAGTATTTT. Protein: CASSQDTEDYTDTQYF.

This clonotype was observed a handful of times. The rearrangement joins TRBV19 to TRBJ2-4, with a weak D call TRBD1 (7 bases). CDR3 size: 15 residues. The V and J ends lost 1 base and 6 bases respectively, with 13 bases between them. Germline lookup yields CDR1 LNHDA and CDR2 SQIVND (reference sequence). CDR3 sequence: CASSIGSRGANIQYF. CDR3 DNA: TGTGCCAGTAGTATAGGTAGCAGGGGGGCAAACATTCAGTACTTC.

This clonotype appeared a few times. The rearrangement uses TRBV30 and TRBJ2-3; no definite D call. V was pared by 1 base and J by 2 bases, with 4 bases between. In germline, CDR1 is GTSNPN, CDR2 SVGIG (reference sequence). This CDR3 is 12 amino acids long. CDR3: CAWSDLTDTQYF. As DNA, the CDR3 is TGTGCCTGGAGTGATCTCACAGATACGCAGTATTTT.

This clonotype was found a few times. The chain uses TRBV20-1 and TRBJ2-7; possible D gene TRBD1, 5 bases. The CDR3 sequence is 11 residues long. CDR1 and CDR2 from the germline V gene are DFQATT and SNEGSKA (reference sequence). CDR3 region: CSAARVYEQYF. The CDR3 DNA sequence: TGCAGCGCCGCCAGGGTCTACGAGCAGTACTTC.

In regard to this clonotype: A clone one base away is much larger, so this may be a read error. The missing conserved phenylalanine or tryptophan at the end of this CDR3 makes a read error likely. The rearrangement links TRBV29-1 to TRBJ1-1; D gene ambiguous. Trimming removed 6 bases from V and 0 bases from J, with 5 bases in between. Germline CDR1 SQVTM, CDR2 ANQGSEA. The CDR3 has 11 amino acids. The CDR3 spells CSVPVNTEAFS. CDR3 sequence (DNA): TGCAGCGTCCCGGTGAACACTGAAGCTTTCTCT.

This clonotype was counted ten times or more. The chain recombines TRBV5-1 with TRBJ1-5, with D tentatively TRBD1 (6 bases). This CDR3 spans 15 amino acids. Trimming took off 1 base at V and 0 bases at J, with 8 bases between the two ends. In germline, CDR1 is SGHRS, CDR2 YFSETQ. This chain's CDR3 is CASSLTGNSNQPQHF. CDR3 DNA: TGCGCCAGCAGCTTGACAGGGAATAGCAATCAGCCCCAGCATTTT. The complete variable domain, with remaining parts taken from reference TRBV5-1 and TRBJ1-5, reads KAGVTQTPRYLIKTRGQQVTLSCSPISGHRSVSWYQQTPGQGLQFLFEYFSETQRNKGNFPGRFSGRQFSNSRSEMNVSTLELGDSALYLCASSLTGNSNQPQHFGDGTRLSIL.

In its sample, this clonotype was seen many times. The rearrangement joins TRBV7-2 to TRBJ2-6; D is unresolved. V was pared by 2 bases and J by 0 bases, with 8 bases between. Germline CDR1 reads SGHTA; CDR2 reads FQGNSA. The CDR3 sequence is 16 residues long. CDR3 bases: TGTGCCAGCAGCTTATGGTCGCACTCTGGGGCCAACGTCCTGACTTTC. Translated, it gives CASSLWSHSGANVLTF.